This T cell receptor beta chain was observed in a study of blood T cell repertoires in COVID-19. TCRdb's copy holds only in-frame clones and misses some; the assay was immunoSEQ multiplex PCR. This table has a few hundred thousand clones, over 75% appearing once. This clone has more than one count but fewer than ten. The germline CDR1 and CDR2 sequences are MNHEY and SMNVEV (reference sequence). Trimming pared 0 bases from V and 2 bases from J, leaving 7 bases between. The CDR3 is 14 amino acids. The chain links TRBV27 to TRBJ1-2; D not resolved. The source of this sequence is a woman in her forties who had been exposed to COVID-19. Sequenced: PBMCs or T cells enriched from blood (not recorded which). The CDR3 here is CASSLSAGNYGYTF. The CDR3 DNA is TGTGCCAGCAGTTTATCGGCGGGCAACTATGGCTACACCTTC.